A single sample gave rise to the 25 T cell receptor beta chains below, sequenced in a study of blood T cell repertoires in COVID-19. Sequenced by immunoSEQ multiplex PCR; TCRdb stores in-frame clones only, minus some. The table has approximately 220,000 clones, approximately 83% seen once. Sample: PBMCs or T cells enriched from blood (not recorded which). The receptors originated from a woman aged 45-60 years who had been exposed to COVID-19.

CDR3 DNA sequence: TGTGCCAGCAGTCGGGGGGGAGGTTACTATGGCTACACCTTC. Its protein is CASSRGGGYYGYTF. The chain employs TRBV28 and TRBJ1-2, with D perhaps matching TRBD1 (5 bases). Germline V gene lookup returns CDR1 MDHEN and CDR2 SYDVKM. Trimming shortened V by 5 bases and J by 3 bases, and 13 bases separated the two germline ends. The CDR3 sequence is 14 residues long.

The CDR3 sequence is CASNTGPGNTIYF. The DNA for the CDR3 is TGTGCCAGCAACACGGGTCCTGGAAACACCATATATTTT. This chain uses TRBV14 with TRBJ1-3; D gene ambiguous. Trimming took off 7 bases at V and 2 bases at J, with 9 bases between the two ends. Germline values: CDR1 SGHDN, CDR2 FVKESK. The CDR3 extends over 13 amino acids.

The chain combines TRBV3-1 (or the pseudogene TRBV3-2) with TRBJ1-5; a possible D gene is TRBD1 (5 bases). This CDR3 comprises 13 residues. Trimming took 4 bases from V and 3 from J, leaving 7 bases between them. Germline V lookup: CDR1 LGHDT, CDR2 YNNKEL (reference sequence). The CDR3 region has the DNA TGTGCCAGCAGCCTGGGACTCAATCAGCCCCAGCATTTT. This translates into CASSLGLNQPQHF.

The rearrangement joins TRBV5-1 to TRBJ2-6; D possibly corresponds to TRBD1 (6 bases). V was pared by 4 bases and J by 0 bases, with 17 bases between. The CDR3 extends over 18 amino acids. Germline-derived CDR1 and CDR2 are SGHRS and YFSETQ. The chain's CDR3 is CASSPYGQFSSGANVLTF. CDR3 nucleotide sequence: TGCGCCAGCAGCCCATACGGACAGTTTAGCTCTGGGGCCAACGTCCTGACTTTC.

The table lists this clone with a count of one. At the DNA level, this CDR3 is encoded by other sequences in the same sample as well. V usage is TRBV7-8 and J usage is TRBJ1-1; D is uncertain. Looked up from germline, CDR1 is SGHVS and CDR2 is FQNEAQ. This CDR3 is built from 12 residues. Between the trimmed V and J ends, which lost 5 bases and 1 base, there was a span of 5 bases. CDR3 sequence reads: CASSLQNTEAFF. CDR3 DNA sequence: TGTGCCAGCAGCCTTCAGAACACTGAAGCTTTCTTT. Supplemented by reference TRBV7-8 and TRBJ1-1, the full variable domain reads GAGVSQSPRYKVAKRGQDVALRCDPISGHVSLFWYQQALGQGPEFLTYFQNEAQLDKSGLPSDRFFAERPEGSVSTLKIQRTQQEDSAVYLCASSLQNTEAFFGQGTRLTVV.

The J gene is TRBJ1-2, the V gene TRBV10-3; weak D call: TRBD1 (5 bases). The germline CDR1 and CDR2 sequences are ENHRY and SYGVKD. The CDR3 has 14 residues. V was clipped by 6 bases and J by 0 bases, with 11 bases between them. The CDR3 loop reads CAISQGSPNYGYTF. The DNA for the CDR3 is TGTGCCATCAGCCAGGGTTCCCCTAACTATGGCTACACCTTC.

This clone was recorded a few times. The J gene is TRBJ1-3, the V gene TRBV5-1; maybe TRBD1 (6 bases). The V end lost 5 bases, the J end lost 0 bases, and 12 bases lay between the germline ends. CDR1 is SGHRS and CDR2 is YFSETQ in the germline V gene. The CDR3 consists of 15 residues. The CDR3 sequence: CASSLDRSSGNTIYF. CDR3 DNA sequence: TGCGCCAGCAGTCTTGACAGGTCCTCTGGAAACACCATATATTTT.

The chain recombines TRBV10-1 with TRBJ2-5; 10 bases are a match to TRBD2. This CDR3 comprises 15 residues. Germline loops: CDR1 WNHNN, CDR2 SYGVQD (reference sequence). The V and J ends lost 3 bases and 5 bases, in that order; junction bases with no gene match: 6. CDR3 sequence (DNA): TGCGCCAGCAGTGAACTAGCGGGGAGCCAGGAGACCCAGTACTTC. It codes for CASSELAGSQETQYF.

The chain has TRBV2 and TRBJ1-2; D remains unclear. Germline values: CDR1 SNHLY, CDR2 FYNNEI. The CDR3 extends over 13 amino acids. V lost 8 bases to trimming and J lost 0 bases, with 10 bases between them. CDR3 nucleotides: TGTGCCAGCCGAATAGAGACTAACTATGGCTACACCTTC. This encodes CASRIETNYGYTF.

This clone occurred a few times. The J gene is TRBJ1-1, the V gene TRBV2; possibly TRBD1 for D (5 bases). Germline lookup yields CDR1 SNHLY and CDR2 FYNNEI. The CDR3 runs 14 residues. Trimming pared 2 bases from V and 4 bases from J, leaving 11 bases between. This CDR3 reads CASSETGVSTEAFF. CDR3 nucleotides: TGTGCCAGCAGTGAAACGGGGGTGAGCACTGAAGCTTTCTTT.

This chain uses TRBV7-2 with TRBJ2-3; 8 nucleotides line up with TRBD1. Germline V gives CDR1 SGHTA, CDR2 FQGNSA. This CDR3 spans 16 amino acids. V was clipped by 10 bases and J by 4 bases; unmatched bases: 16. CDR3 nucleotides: TGTGCCACCTCCGGGACAGGAGTTCAGAAGGCAGATACGCAGTATTTT. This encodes CATSGTGVQKADTQYF. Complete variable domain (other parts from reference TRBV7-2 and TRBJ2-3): GAGVSQSPSNKVTEKGKDVELRCDPISGHTALYWYRQSLGQGLEFLIYFQGNSAPDKSGLPSDRFSAERTGGSVSTLTIQRTQQEDSAVYLCATSGTGVQKADTQYFGPGTRLTVL.

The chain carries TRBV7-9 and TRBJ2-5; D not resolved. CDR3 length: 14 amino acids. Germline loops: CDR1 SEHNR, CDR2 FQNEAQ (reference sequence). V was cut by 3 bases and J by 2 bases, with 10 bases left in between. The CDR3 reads CASSLVRTQETQYF. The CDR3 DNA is TGTGCCAGCAGCTTGGTACGCACTCAAGAGACCCAGTACTTC.

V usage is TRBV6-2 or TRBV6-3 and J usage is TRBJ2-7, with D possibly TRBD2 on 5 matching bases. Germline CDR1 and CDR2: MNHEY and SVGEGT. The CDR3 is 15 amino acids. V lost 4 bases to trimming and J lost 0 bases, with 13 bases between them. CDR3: CASSSPGGGSYEQYF. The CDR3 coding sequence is TGTGCCAGCAGTTCCCCCGGTGGAGGCTCCTACGAGCAGTACTTC.

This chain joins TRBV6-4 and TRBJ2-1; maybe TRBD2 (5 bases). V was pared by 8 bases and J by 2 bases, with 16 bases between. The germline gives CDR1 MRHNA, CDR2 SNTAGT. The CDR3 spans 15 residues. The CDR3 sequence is CASLEVTIAYNEQFF. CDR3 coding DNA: TGTGCCAGCCTGGAGGTAACTATAGCCTACAATGAGCAGTTCTTC.

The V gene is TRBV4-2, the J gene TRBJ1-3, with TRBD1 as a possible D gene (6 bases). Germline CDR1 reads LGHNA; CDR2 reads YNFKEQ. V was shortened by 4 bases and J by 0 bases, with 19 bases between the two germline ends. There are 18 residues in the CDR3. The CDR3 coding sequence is TGTGCCAGCAGCCTAGAAATACGACAGGACCTCTCTGGAAACACCATATATTTT. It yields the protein CASSLEIRQDLSGNTIYF.

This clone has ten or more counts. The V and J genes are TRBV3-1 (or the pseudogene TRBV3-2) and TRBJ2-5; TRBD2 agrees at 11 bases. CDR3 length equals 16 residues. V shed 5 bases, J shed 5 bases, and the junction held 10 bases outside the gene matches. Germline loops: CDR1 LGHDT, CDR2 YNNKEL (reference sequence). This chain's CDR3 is CASSAALSGGAETQYF. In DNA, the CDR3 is TGTGCCAGCAGCGCCGCCCTTAGCGGGGGGGCCGAGACCCAGTACTTC.

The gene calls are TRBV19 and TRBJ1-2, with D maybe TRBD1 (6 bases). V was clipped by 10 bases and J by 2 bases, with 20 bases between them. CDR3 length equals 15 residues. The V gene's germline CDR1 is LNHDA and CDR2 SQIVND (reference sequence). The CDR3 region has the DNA TGTGCCACGGCCCAATATACCACAGGGAACTATGGCTACACCTTC. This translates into CATAQYTTGNYGYTF.

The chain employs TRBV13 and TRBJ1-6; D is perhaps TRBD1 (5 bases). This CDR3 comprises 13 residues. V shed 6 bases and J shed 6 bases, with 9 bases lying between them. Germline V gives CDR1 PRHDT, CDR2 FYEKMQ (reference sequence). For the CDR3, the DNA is TGTGCCAGCAGTCGACAGAGTAATTCACCCCTCCACTTT. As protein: CASSRQSNSPLHF.

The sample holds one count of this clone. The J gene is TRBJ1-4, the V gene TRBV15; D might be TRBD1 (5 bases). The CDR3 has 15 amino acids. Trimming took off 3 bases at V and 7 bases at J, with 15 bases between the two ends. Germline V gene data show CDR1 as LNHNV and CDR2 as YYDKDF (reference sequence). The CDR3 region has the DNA TGTGCCACCAGCAGCTCATCCGGGGGATCTGAAAAACTGTTTTTT. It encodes CATSSSSGGSEKLFF.

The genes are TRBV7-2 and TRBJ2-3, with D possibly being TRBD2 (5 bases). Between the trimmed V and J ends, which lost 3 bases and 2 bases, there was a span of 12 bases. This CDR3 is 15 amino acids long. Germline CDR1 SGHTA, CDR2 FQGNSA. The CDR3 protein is CASSFSRGNTDTQYF. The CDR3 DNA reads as TGTGCCAGCAGCTTTTCCCGGGGTAACACAGATACGCAGTATTTT.

The CDR3 protein is CASTLAGGYEQYF. CDR3 in DNA: TGTGCCAGCACCCTAGCGGGTGGGTACGAGCAGTACTTC. The J gene is TRBJ2-7, the V gene TRBV7-9, with 8 bases lining up with TRBD2. J was trimmed by 4 bases and V by 7 bases; bases with no gene match: 6. Per the germline V gene, CDR1 is SEHNR and CDR2 is FQNEAQ (reference sequence). The CDR3 contains 13 residues.

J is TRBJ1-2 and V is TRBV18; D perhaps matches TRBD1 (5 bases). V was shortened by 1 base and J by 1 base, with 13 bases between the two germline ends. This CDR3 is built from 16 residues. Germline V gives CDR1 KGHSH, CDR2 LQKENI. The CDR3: CASSPLPIQDNYGYTF. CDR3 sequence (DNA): TGTGCCAGCTCACCACTCCCTATACAGGATAACTATGGCTACACCTTC.

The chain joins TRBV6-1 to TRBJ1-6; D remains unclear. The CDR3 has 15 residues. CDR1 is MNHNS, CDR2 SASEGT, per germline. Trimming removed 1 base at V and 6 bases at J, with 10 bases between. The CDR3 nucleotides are TGTGCCAGCAGTGAAGAAGGGCGGGCTAATTCACCCCTCCACTTT. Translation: CASSEEGRANSPLHF.

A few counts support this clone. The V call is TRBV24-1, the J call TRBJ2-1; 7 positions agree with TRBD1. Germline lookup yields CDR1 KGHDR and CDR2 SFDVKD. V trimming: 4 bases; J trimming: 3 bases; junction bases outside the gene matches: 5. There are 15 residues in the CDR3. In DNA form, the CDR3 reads TGTGCCACCAGTGACCCGACAGGGCGCTACAATGAGCAGTTCTTC. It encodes CATSDPTGRYNEQFF.

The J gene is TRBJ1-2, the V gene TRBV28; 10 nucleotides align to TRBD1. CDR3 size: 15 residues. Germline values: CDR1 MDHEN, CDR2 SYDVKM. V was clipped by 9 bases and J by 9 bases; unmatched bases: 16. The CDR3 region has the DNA TGTGCCAGTCAAAAGCCGGGGACAGGGGCAGGAAGCTACACCTTC. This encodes CASQKPGTGAGSYTF.